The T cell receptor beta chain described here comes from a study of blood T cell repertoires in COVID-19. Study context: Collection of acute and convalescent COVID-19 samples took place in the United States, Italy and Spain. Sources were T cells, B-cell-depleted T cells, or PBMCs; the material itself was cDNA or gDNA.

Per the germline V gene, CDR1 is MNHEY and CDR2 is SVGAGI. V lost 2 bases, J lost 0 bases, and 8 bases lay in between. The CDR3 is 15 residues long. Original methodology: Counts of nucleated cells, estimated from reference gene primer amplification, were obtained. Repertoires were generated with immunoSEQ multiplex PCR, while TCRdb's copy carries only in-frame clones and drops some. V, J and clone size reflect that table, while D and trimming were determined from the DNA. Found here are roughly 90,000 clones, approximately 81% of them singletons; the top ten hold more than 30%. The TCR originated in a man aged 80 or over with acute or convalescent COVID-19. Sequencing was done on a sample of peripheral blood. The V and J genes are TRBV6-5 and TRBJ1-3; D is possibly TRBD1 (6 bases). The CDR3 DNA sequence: TGTGCCAGCAGTTACCAGGGGAACTCTGGAAACACCATATATTTT. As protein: CASSYQGNSGNTIYF.